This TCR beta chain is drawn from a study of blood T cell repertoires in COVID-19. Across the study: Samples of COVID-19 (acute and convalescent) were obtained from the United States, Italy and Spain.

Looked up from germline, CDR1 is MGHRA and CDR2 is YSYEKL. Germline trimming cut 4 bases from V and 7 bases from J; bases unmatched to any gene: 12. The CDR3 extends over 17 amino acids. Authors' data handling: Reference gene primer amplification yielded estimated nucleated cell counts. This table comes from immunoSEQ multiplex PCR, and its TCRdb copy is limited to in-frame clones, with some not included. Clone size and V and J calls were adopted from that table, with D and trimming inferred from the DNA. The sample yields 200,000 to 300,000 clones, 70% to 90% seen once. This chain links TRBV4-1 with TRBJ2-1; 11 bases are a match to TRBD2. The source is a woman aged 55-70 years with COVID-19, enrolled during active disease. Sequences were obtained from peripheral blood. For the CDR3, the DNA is TGCGCCAGCAGCCCCTACAATAGCGGGAGGGCCGTGAATGAGCAGTTCTTC. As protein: CASSPYNSGRAVNEQFF.